Each of the 7 T cell receptor beta chains below was sequenced from the same sample in a study of T cells in localized non-small cell lung cancer. Clones were read by immunoSEQ multiplex PCR, and TCRdb kept only the in-frame ones, dropping some. Of 65,000 or so clones detected, roughly 76% appear once; the ten largest clones hold roughly 4.5%. The sample consisted of PBMCs, taken before any cancer treatment. The receptors stem from a man aged 40 to 70 with stage II lung adenocarcinoma.

The genes are TRBV30 and TRBJ2-3, with D unclear. Trimming removed 5 bases at V and 5 bases at J, with 11 bases between. This CDR3 is 12 amino acids long. The germline V gene encodes CDR1 GTSNPN and CDR2 SVGIG (reference sequence). CDR3 nucleotides: TGTGCCTGGGGGATGAAGCAAGATACGCAGTATTTT. Encoded protein: CAWGMKQDTQYF.

CDR3: CASSSGQGRETQYF. The CDR3 region has the DNA TGTGCCAGCAGCTCGGGACAGGGGAGAGAGACCCAGTACTTC. This rearrangement joins TRBV5-6 to TRBJ2-5; TRBD1 matches at 10 bases. Germline CDR1 and CDR2: SGHDT and YYEEEE. The CDR3 is 14 residues long. Trimming took 3 bases from V and 4 from J; bases not matched to a gene: 3.

V is TRBV6-4 and J is TRBJ1-5; possible D gene TRBD1, 6 bases. The CDR3 sequence is 14 residues long. The germline CDR1 and CDR2 sequences are MRHNA and SNTAGT. V dropped 5 bases and J dropped 2 bases, with 10 bases sitting between them. The CDR3 sequence is CASSSGVGNQPQHF. For the CDR3, the DNA is TGTGCCAGCAGTTCAGGGGTAGGCAATCAGCCCCAGCATTTT.

This chain connects TRBV19 to TRBJ2-7; D tentatively fits TRBD1 or TRBD2 (6 bases each). The length of the CDR3 is 10 residues. CDR1 and CDR2 from the germline V gene are LNHDA and SQIVND (reference sequence). CDR3 nucleotide sequence: TGTGCTACGGGGGCGGGCGAGCAGTACTTC. Its protein is CATGAGEQYF.

On this clone: The junction and the germline gene differ at one end; a read error may be behind it. The gene calls are TRBV7-7 and TRBJ2-2; 15 bases are shared with TRBD2. Germline values: CDR1 SSHAT, CDR2 FNYEAQ (reference sequence). The CDR3 sequence is 17 residues long. CDR3 sequence (DNA): TGTGCTAGCAGCCCCGGACTAGCGGGAGGGAGGACCGGGGAGCTGTTTTTT. It codes for CASSPGLAGGRTGELFF.

J is TRBJ1-3 and V is TRBV7-2; 8 nucleotides line up with TRBD1. Germline CDR1 and CDR2: SGHTA and FQGNSA. There are 17 residues in the CDR3. Trimming cost V 5 bases and J 0 bases; bases outside gene matches: 9. CDR3 coding DNA: TGTGCCAGCAGCCCGGACAGGGTCTATACCTCTGGAAACACCATATATTTT. Amino acids: CASSPDRVYTSGNTIYF.

The chain has TRBV6-5 and TRBJ1-5; tentatively, D is TRBD1 (5 bases). The CDR3 has 14 amino acids. Germline V gives CDR1 MNHEY, CDR2 SVGAGI. Trimming took off 3 bases at V and 5 bases at J, with 11 bases between the two ends. CDR3 nucleotide sequence: TGTGCCAGCAGTTATATCCAGGGCGATCAGCCCCAGCATTTT. Encoded protein: CASSYIQGDQPQHF.